This T cell receptor beta chain was documented in a study of regulatory T cells in long-lasting Graves disease. This clonotype was counted at least ten times. No antigen is known for it. Trimming removed 1 base at V and 7 bases at J, with 1 base between. The CDR3 is 11 residues long. The germline V gene has CDR1 LGHDT and CDR2 YNNKEL (reference sequence). Regarding the study as a whole: Peripheral blood was the sole material, not thyroid tissue.

Noted time point: newly diagnosed GD, antithyroid drugs for less than 3 months. From RNA extracted from PBMCs, the TCR library was made. HTBI primers from iRepertoire and Arm-PCR of CDR3 regions yielded the TCR beta libraries. Authors' data handling: Identified segments across samples numbered about 64 TRBV and approximately 15 TRBJ. TCRdb reprocessed the multiplex PCR reads via MiXCR and lists one record per CDR3 protein. TCRdb, not the original authors, processed these V and J calls. The table lists fewer than 650,000 distinct CDR3 sequences, less than 20% of them singletons, with 15% to 20% in the top ten. A further study also used this sample, focusing on T cells in Graves' hyperthyroidism and ophthalmopathy. That source notes: It was uncontrolled infection, other autoimmune disease, pregnancy or lactation that excluded patients. Classification by a 13 V-J model distinguished ophthalmopathy from stable hyperthyroidism.

This sequence was found in a woman aged 30 to 39 with Graves disease. The sequences come from peripheral blood mononuclear cells (PBMCs), collected at new diagnosis, from a patient treated with antithyroid drugs. The chain is built from TRBV3-1 and TRBJ1-4; D is unresolved. CDR3 sequence (DNA): TGTGCCAGCAGCCAAGGTGAAAAACTGTTTTTT. It is translated as CASSQGEKLFF.